This T cell receptor beta chain was recovered during a study of cytomegalovirus exposure and HLA in healthy donors. Libraries were prepared by immunoSEQ multiplex PCR; TCRdb keeps only in-frame clonotypes and omits some of them. The data hold 120,000 to 150,000 clones, with about 89% observed a single time. Only one count was recorded for this clone. Its antigen is currently unknown. Study findings and constraints: There were some public TCRs occurring in many donors, but most TCR sequences were rare.

This sequence was found in a woman aged 18-29 years in good health and CMV-seropositive. The sequencing input was PBMCs.

CDR3 DNA: TGTGCCAGCAGCAAAGAGCGTAGCGGGAGTCCCTACGAGCAGTACTTC. This encodes CASSKERSGSPYEQYF. V usage is TRBV21-1 and J usage is TRBJ2-7; the listed D gene, TRBD2, was not tested against the DNA. TRBV21-1 is shown as a pseudogene. The CDR3 is 16 residues long.